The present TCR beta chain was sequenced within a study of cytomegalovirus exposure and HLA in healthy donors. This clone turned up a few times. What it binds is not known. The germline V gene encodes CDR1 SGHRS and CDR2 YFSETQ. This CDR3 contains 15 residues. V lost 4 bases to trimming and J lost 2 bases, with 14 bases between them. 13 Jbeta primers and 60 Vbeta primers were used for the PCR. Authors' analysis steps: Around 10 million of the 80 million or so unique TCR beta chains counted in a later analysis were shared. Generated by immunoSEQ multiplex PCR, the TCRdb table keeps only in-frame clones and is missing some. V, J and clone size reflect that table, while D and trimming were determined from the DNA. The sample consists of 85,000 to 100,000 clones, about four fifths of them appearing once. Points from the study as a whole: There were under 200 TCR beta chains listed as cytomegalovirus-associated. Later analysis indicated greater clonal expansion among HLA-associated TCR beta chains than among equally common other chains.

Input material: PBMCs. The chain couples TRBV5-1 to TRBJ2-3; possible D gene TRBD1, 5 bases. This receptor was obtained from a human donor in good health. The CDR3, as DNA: TGCGCCAGCAGCGCGCGGACACGAGACACAGATACGCAGTATTTT. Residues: CASSARTRDTDTQYF.